This T cell receptor (beta chain) was recovered during a study of T cell responses to AZD1222 COVID-19 vaccine (dated by TCRdb to about 2021). Some background on the complete study: AZD1222 recipients given second doses at about 4 weeks or at about 12 weeks were pooled, since spike-specific TCR depth and breadth were not found to differ between the two schedules. A total of just over 230 trial participants underwent TCR sequencing, of whom roughly 210 had received two doses of AZD1222 and around 25 had received two doses of the MenACWY control vaccine. Trial participants were enrolled into age subgroups of 18-55, 56-69 and 70-plus years, which contained approximately 150, 28 and 58 TCR-sequenced participants, respectively. Study-wide conclusions, independent of this receptor: Participants were mostly white British, with more females than males. The authors suggested clonal diversity may have been underestimated. Conclusions about previously exposed vaccinees are limited because only 6 or 7 AZD1222 recipients were SARS-CoV-2 seropositive at baseline. Vaccine-associated CD4 TCRs spanned the whole spike protein, with dominant responses in regions 160-218 and 743-854. Because no day 14 peak-response samples were available, repertoires were characterized only after the peak T cell response. Nearly half of unique spike-specific TCRs reportedly recognized epitopes outside regions mutated in the B.1.351 and B.1.1.7 variants. After two AZD1222 doses, spike-specific TCR breadth and depth were significantly higher than at day 0 and than in MenACWY recipients. In the small 56-69-year group, the increase in depth fell short of significance, most likely because of low power.

The CDR3 regions of human TCRbeta chains were analyzed by immunosequencing. On the authors' methods: Repertoire TCRs were checked for matches against a reference library of SARS-CoV-2-specific TCRs that had been generated using the MIRA antigen-specificity platform. Breadth was defined as the fraction of unique TCRs that were SARS-CoV-2-associated, and depth was defined as the fraction of total T cells that were SARS-CoV-2-associated. Each spike-specific TCR was assigned to its reactive spike region and to a CD4 or CD8 class using the MIRA data. Log10-transformed breadth and depth values were compared by one-way ANOVA with Sidak's multiple comparisons tests. TCRdb holds this immuneACCESS table with in-frame rearrangements only. Some clones are missing; in checked studies, unresolved V genes explain under half, and the rest has no known cause. V, J and clone size were drawn from that table, and D and trimming were deduced from the DNA. The sample records 150,000 or so clones, approximately 90% of which are singletons. The top ten constitute 2.2% of the sample.

The CDR3 contains 15 residues, cysteine and phenylalanine counted. The kept DNA is CDR3 alone, 45 bases in frame from the first base. V is pared back by 5 bases and J by 0 bases, with 12 bases lying between the germline termini. As encoded in the germline V gene, CDR1 is SNHLY while CDR2 is FYNNEI. Read against the paper, the sample's time point label means: baseline before first vaccination. Vaccinee samples came from UK trials COV001 and COV002, including a single-blind randomized controlled phase 2/3 trial of AZD1222 (ChAdOx1 nCoV-19) in healthy adults. For TCRbeta chain sequencing, PBMC samples from trial participants were taken at day 0 and at day 28 after the second dose. As regards this clone: There is no known antigen for this receptor. Base quality data are lacking; no much larger clone is found one base away.

Specimen: peripheral blood, collected on day 0 of AZD1222 vaccination. This sequence was found in an adult in good health. The chain couples TRBV2 to TRBJ2-3; 6 matching bases give a weak D call of TRBD2. The nucleotide sequence is given as TGTGCCAGCAGTTATTCGGGAGCGAGCACAGATACGCAGTATTTT. It translates as CASSYSGASTDTQYF.